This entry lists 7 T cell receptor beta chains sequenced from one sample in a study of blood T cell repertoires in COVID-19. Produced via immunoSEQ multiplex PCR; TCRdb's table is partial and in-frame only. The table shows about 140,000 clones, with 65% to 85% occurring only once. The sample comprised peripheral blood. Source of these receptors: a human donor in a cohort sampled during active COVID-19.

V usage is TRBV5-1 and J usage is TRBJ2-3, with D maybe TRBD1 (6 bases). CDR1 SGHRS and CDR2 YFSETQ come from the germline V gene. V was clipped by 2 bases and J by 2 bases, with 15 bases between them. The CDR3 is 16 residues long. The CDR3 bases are TGCGCCAGCAGCTTTCTTCCAGGGGCCAACACAGATACGCAGTATTTT. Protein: CASSFLPGANTDTQYF.

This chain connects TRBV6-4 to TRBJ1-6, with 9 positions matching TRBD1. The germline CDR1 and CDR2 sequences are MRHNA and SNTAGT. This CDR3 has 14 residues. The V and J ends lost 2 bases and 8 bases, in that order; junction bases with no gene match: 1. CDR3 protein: CASSDGQGHSPLHF. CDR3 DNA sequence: TGTGCCAGCAGTGACGGACAGGGGCATTCACCCCTCCACTTT.

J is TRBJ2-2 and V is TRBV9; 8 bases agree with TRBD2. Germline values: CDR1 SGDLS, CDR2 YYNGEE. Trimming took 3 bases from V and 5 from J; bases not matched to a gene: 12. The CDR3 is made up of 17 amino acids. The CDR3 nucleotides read TGTGCCAGCAGCGCCCGCGGGGGGCAGGGTGGGACCGGGGAGCTGTTTTTT. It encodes CASSARGGQGGTGELFF.

CDR3 coding DNA: TGTGCCAGTAGTTCCTTGACAGGCTCTAGCACAGATACGCAGTATTTT. It specifies CASSSLTGSSTDTQYF. The chain couples TRBV19 to TRBJ2-3; perhaps TRBD1 as D (6 bases). The germline V gene encodes CDR1 LNHDA and CDR2 SQIVND (reference sequence). CDR3 length equals 16 residues. The V gene lost 5 bases and the J gene lost 0 bases, with 15 bases spanning the gap.

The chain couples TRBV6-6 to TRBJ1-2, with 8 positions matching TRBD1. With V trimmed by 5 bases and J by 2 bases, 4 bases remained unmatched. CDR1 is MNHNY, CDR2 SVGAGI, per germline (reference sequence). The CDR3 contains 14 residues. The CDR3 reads CASSRQGTNYGYTF. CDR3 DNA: TGTGCCAGCAGTAGACAGGGGACAAACTATGGCTACACCTTC.

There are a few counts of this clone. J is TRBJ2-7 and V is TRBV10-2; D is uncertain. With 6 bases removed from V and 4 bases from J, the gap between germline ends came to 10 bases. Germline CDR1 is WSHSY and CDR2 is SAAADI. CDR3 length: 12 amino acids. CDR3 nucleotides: TGCGCCAGCAGGGCGACACTTTACGAGCAGTACTTC. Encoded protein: CASRATLYEQYF.

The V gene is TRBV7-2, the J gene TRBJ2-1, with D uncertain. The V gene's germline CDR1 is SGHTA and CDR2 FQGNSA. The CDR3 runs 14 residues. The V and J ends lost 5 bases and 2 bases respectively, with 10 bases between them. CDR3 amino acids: CASSPSATYNEQFF. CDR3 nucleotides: TGTGCCAGCAGCCCTTCCGCTACCTACAATGAGCAGTTCTTC.